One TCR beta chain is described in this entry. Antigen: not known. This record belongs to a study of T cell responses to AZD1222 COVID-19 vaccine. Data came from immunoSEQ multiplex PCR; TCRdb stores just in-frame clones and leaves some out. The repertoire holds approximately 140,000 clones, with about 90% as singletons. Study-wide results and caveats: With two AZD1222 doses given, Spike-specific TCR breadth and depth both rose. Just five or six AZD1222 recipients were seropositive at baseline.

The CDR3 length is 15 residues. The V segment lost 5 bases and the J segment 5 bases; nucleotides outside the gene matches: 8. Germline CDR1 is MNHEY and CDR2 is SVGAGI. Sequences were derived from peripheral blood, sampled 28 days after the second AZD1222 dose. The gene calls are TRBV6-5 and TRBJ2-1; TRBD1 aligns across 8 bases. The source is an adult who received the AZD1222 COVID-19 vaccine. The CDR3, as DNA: TGTGCCAGCAGTACAGGGGGGCCTTCGAACAATGAGCAGTTCTTC. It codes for CASSTGGPSNNEQFF.